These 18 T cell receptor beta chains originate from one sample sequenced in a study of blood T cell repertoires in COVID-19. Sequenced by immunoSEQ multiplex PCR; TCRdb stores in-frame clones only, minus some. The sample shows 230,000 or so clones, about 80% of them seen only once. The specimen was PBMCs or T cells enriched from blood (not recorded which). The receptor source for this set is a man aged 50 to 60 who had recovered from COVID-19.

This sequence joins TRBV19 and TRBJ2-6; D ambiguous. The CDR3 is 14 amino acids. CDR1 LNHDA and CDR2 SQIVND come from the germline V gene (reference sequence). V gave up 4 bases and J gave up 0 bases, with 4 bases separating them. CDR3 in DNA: TGTGCCAGTAGTACAGGCTCTGGGGCCAACGTCCTGACTTTC. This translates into CASSTGSGANVLTF.

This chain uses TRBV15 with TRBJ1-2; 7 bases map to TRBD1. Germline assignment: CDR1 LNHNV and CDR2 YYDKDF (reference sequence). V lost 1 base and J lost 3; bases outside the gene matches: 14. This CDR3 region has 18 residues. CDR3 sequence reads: CATSRVRQGLSFHYGYTF. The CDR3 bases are TGTGCCACCAGCAGAGTAAGACAGGGCCTCTCATTTCACTATGGCTACACCTTC. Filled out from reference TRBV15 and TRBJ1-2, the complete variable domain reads DAMVIQNPRYQVTQFGKPVTLSCSQTLNHNVMYWYQQKSSQAPKLLFHYYDKDFNNEADTPDNFQSRRPNTSFCFLDIRSPGLGDTAMYLCATSRVRQGLSFHYGYTFGSGTRLTVV.

CDR3 DNA sequence: TGTGCCAGCAGTTTAGGGACAGGCTATGGCTACACCTTC. Translated, it gives CASSLGTGYGYTF. The V and J genes are TRBV27 and TRBJ1-2, with 8 bases that match TRBD1. V gave up 2 bases and J gave up 4 bases; unmatched junction bases: 0. The CDR3 runs 13 residues. CDR1 and CDR2 (germline): MNHEY, SMNVEV (reference sequence).

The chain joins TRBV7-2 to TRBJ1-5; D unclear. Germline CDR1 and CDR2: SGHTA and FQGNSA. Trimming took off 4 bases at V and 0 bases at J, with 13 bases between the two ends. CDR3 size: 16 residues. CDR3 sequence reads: CASSSLGGNSNQPQHF. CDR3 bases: TGTGCCAGCAGCTCCCTGGGAGGGAATAGCAATCAGCCCCAGCATTTT.

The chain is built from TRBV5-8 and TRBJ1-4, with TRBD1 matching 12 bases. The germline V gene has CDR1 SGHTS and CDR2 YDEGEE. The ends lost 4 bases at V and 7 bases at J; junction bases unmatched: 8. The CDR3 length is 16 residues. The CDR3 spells CASSVRPGQGAEKLFF. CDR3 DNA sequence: TGTGCCAGCAGCGTCCGACCGGGACAGGGGGCTGAAAAACTGTTTTTT.

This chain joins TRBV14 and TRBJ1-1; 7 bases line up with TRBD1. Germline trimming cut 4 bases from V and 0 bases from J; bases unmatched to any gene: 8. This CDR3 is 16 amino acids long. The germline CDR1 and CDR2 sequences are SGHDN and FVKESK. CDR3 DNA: TGTGCCAGCAGCCGACGACAGGGTCTAATGAACACTGAAGCTTTCTTT. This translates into CASSRRQGLMNTEAFF.

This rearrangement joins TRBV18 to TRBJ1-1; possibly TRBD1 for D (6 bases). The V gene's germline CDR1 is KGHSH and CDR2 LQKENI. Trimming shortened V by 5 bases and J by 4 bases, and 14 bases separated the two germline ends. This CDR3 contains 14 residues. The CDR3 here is CASSGQTSGTEAFF. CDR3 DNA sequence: TGTGCCAGCTCAGGACAGACCTCGGGCACTGAAGCTTTCTTT. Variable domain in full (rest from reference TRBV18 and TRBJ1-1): NAGVMQNPRHLVRRRGQEARLRCSPMKGHSHVYWYRQLPEEGLKFMVYLQKENIIDESGMPKERFSAEFPKEGPSILRIQQVVRGDSAAYFCASSGQTSGTEAFFGQGTRLTVV.

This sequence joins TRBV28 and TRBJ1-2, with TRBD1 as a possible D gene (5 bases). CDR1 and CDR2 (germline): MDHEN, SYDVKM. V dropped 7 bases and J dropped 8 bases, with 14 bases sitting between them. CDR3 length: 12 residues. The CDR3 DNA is TGTGCCAGCACCCCGGGGGTACTAGGCTACACCTTC. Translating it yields CASTPGVLGYTF.

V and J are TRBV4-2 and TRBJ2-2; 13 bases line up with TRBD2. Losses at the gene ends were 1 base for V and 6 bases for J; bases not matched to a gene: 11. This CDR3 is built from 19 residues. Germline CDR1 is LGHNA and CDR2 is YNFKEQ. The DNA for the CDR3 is TGTGCCAGCAGCCAAGTTGGGGTAGGACTAGCGGGAGTCCCCGGGGAGCTGTTTTTT. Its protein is CASSQVGVGLAGVPGELFF.

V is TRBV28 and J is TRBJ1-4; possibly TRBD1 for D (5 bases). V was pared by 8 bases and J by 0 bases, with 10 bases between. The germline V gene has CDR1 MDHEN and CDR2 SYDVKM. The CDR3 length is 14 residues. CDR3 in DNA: TGTGCCAGCGTTCAGGGATCAACTAATGAAAAACTGTTTTTT. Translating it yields CASVQGSTNEKLFF.

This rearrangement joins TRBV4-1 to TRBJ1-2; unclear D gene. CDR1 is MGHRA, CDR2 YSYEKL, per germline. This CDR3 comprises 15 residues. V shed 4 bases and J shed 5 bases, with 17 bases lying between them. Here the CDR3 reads CASSPAAGVRYGYTF. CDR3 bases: TGCGCCAGCAGCCCCGCCGCCGGGGTTAGATATGGCTACACCTTC.

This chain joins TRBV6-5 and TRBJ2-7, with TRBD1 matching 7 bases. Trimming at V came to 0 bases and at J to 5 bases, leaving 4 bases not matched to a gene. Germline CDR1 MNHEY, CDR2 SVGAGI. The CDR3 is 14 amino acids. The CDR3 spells CASSYSRQGNEQYF. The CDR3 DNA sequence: TGTGCCAGCAGTTACTCGAGACAGGGCAACGAGCAGTACTTC.

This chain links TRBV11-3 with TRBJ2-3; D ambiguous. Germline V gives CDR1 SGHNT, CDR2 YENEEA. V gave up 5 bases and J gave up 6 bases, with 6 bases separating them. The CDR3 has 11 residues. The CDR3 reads CASSQADTQYF. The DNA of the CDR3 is TGTGCCAGCAGCCAGGCGGATACGCAGTATTTT.

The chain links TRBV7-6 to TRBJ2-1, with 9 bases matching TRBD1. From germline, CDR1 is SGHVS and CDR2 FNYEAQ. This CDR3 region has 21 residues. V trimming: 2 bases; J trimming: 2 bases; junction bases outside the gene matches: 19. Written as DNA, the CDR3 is TGTGCCAGCAGCTTAAAGGGAAGGGGACAGGGCACAAGCGGTCCCTACAATGAGCAGTTCTTC. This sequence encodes CASSLKGRGQGTSGPYNEQFF.

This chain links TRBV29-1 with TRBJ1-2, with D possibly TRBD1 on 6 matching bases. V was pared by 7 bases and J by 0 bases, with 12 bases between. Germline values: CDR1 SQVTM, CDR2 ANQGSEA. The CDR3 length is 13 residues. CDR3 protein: CSGQDRANYGYTF. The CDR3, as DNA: TGCAGCGGCCAGGACAGAGCTAACTATGGCTACACCTTC. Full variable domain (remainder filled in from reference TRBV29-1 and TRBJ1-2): SAVISQKPSRDICQRGTSLTIQCQVDSQVTMMFWYRQQPGQSLTLIATANQGSEATYESGFVIDKFPISRPNLTFSTLTVSNMSPEDSSIYLCSGQDRANYGYTFGSGTRLTVV.

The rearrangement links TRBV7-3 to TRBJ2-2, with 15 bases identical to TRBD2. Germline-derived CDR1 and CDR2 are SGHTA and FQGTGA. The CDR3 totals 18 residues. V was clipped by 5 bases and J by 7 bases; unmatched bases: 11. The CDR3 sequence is CASSPHPPGLAGGGELFF. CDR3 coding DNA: TGTGCCAGCAGCCCCCACCCCCCGGGACTAGCGGGAGGCGGGGAGCTGTTTTTT.

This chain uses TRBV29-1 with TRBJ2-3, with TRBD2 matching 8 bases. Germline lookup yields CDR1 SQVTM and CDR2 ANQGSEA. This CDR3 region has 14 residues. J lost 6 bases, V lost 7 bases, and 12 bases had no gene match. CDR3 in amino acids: CSAPSGGAMDTQYF. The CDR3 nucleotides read TGCAGCGCTCCGTCCGGGGGGGCCATGGATACGCAGTATTTT.

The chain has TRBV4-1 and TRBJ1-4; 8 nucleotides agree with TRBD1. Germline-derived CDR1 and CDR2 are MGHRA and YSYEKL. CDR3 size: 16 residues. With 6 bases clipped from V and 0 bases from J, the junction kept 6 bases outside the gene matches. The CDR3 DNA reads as TGCGCCAGCAGTATTGGACAGGGCTCAACTAATGAAAAACTGTTTTTT. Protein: CASSIGQGSTNEKLFF.